The rows below give T cell receptor beta chains drawn from one sample of a study of T cells in localized non-small cell lung cancer. Produced via immunoSEQ multiplex PCR; TCRdb's table is partial and in-frame only. The sample has more than 45,000 clones, over 80% seen once. Sequencing used peripheral blood mononuclear cells, obtained before any cancer treatment. The receptors here all came from a man aged 40-75 years with stage III lung adenocarcinoma. Each CDR3 is given with its conserved first and last residue. The D gene is left open where the match is weak. Size values are once, few and many counts, or a class for expanded clones, and some rows have none.

>TRBV11-1|NA|TRBJ2-7|NA
TGTGCCAGCAGCCCCAGGGACCTCATCCACGAGCAGTACTTC
CASSPRDLIHEQYF
>TRBV11-2|once|TRBJ2-5|NA
TGTGCCAGCAGCTTCTCAGGGGAAGAGACCCAGTACTTC
CASSFSGEETQYF
>TRBV6-5|NA|TRBJ2-5|NA
TGTGCCAGCAGTTACTCGAGGGGTGGGGGCGAGACCCAGTACTTC
CASSYSRGGGETQYF
>TRBV9|NA|TRBJ2-4|NA
TGTGCCAGCAGCGTAGGGGCAGCTAAAAACATTCAGTACTTC
CASSVGAAKNIQYF
>TRBV4-3|NA|TRBJ1-1|TRBD1
TGCGCCAGCAGCGCGGCAGCCGCAGGGGGCGGAGGGACTGAAGCTTTCTTT
CASSAAAAGGGGTEAFF
>TRBV5-1|few|TRBJ2-1|TRBD2
TGCGCCAGCAGCAAATCTAGCGGGGGGGCTTCTGAGCAGTTCTTC
CASSKSSGGASEQFF
>TRBV5-1|NA|TRBJ1-1|TRBD1
TGCGCCAGCAGCTTGAACCTAGGGACAGGGAGTACTGAAGCTTTCTTT
CASSLNLGTGSTEAFF
>TRBV6-6|NA|TRBJ1-2|NA
TGTGCCAGCAGCCTAGACAGATCAGGGGGCTACACCTTC
CASSLDRSGGYTF
>TRBV19|once|TRBJ2-3|NA
TGTGCCAGTAGTATAGGAGCAGGGACCACAGATACGCAGTATTTT
CASSIGAGTTDTQYF
>TRBV7-6|NA|TRBJ2-5|NA
TGTGCCAGCAGCTTTCAAGAGACCCAGTACTTC
CASSFQETQYF
>TRBV14|NA|TRBJ2-7|TRBD2
TGTGCCAGCAGCCCGTTGGGACTAGCGGGGACCTACGAGCAGTACTTC
CASSPLGLAGTYEQYF